The 29 T cell receptor beta chains in this list originate from one sample, sequenced in a study of T-cell reconstitution after alpha-beta-depleted transplantation in children (dated by TCRdb to the mid-2010s). Libraries came from PCR. Instrument on record: Illumina HiSeq 2500. Molecular barcoding was employed in the preparation of TCR libraries, with unique molecular identifiers being used to normalize TCRbeta repertoire quantification. TCRdb reanalyzed the raw reads on its own, using fastp at Q25 for trimming and MiXCR for clone calling, and kept in-frame beta chains. Each entry is one CDR3 protein sequence, shown with its most common DNA and genes. Within this sample are around 450,000 distinct CDR3 sequences, with approximately 42% of them counted one time only. 27% of the sample rests with the top ten. The meaning of the sample's treatment or condition label: allogeneic hematopoietic cell transplantation with graft depleted of TCRalphabeta T cells and CD19 B cells.

Material: PBMCs, obtained before TCRalphabeta/CD19-depleted stem cell transplant. The receptors were gathered from a girl aged 2 to 9 with aplastic anemia, due to receive a stem cell transplant.

This clonotype was observed at least ten times. The chain carries TRBV5-1 and TRBJ2-3; D call uncertain. The V end was cut by 3 bases, the J end by 5 bases, with 10 bases between. The CDR3 contains 13 residues. The germline gives CDR1 SGHRS, CDR2 YFSETQ. CDR3 sequence: CASSSSSGDTQYF. CDR3 sequence (DNA): TGCGCCAGCAGCTCAAGTTCGGGAGATACGCAGTATTTT.

V gene TRBV20-1 combines with J gene TRBJ2-1; possibly TRBD2 for D (5 bases). V was clipped by 3 bases and J by 6 bases, with 18 bases between them. Germline V gene data show CDR1 as DFQATT and CDR2 as SNEGSKA (reference sequence). This CDR3 contains 15 residues. The CDR3 bases are TGCAGTGCTAGCCCTGCTACCCGGGGTGGCAATGAGCAGTTCTTC. It specifies CSASPATRGGNEQFF.

V usage is TRBV20-1 and J usage is TRBJ2-5, with 7 bases that match TRBD1. CDR1 DFQATT and CDR2 SNEGSKA come from the germline V gene (reference sequence). V shed 5 bases, J shed 2 bases, and the junction held 8 bases outside the gene matches. The CDR3 runs to 14 residues. Written as DNA, the CDR3 is TGCAGTGCTGGGCTCGGGACAGTTCAAGAGACCCAGTACTTC. It is translated as CSAGLGTVQETQYF.

This clonotype occurred a few times. This rearrangement joins TRBV5-1 to TRBJ2-3; no firm D call. Trimming removed 0 bases from V and 0 bases from J, with 8 bases in between. CDR1 and CDR2 from the germline V gene are SGHRS and YFSETQ. The CDR3 loop spans 15 amino acids. This chain's CDR3 is CASSLDGGSTDTQYF. The CDR3 DNA is TGCGCCAGCAGCTTGGACGGCGGTAGCACAGATACGCAGTATTTT.

CDR3 in DNA: TGCGCCAGCAGCCCTCGGGACGGCATAGGCAATGAGCAGTTCTTC. It encodes CASSPRDGIGNEQFF. This rearrangement joins TRBV4-1 to TRBJ2-1; D assignment may be TRBD1 or TRBD2 (5 bases each). The CDR3 length is 15 residues. The germline V gene has CDR1 MGHRA and CDR2 YSYEKL. Trimming shortened V by 4 bases and J by 6 bases, and 16 bases separated the two germline ends.

The sample holds a few counts of this clonotype. The genes are TRBV7-3 and TRBJ2-3; D ambiguous. The CDR3 is 14 amino acids. Germline lookup yields CDR1 SGHTA and CDR2 FQGTGA. V was pared by 2 bases and J by 2 bases, with 8 bases between. The CDR3 nucleotides are TGTGCCAGCAGCTTAGAGGATTACACAGATACGCAGTATTTT. Encoded protein: CASSLEDYTDTQYF.

This clonotype was detected a few times. The chain is built from TRBV6-1 and TRBJ1-5; 7 nucleotides line up with TRBD1. Losses at the gene ends were 8 bases for V and 1 base for J; bases not matched to a gene: 2. Germline V lookup: CDR1 MNHNS, CDR2 SASEGT. This CDR3 spans 13 amino acids. CDR3 nucleotides: TGTGCCAGCGGGACAGAAAGCAATCAGCCCCAGCATTTT. This sequence encodes CASGTESNQPQHF.

A few counts support this clonotype. The chain employs TRBV4-1 and TRBJ2-1, with 10 bases fitting TRBD2. The germline V gene has CDR1 MGHRA and CDR2 YSYEKL. The V segment lost 0 bases and the J segment 0 bases; nucleotides outside the gene matches: 2. This CDR3 is built from 17 residues. CDR3 DNA sequence: TGCGCCAGCAGCCAAGATCCTAGCGGGAGCTCCTACAATGAGCAGTTCTTC. As protein: CASSQDPSGSSYNEQFF.

This clonotype was counted between two and nine times. The rearrangement uses TRBV23-1 and TRBJ2-1; a possible D gene is TRBD1 (6 bases). TRBV23-1 is flagged as an ORF with uncertain function. There are 14 residues in the CDR3. V shed 9 bases and J shed 3 bases, with 15 bases lying between them. CDR3 DNA sequence: TGCGCCAGTGTACAGGGAAGTCACTACAATGAGCAGTTCTTC. This sequence encodes CASVQGSHYNEQFF.

At least ten counts were recorded for this clonotype. This chain uses TRBV18 with TRBJ1-5; 9 positions agree with TRBD1. Trimming at V came to 6 bases and at J to 6 bases, leaving 6 bases not matched to a gene. This CDR3 has 14 residues. Looked up from germline, CDR1 is KGHSH and CDR2 is LQKENI. The DNA of the CDR3 is TGTGCCAGCTCCCCGGACAGGGGAGGTCAGCCCCAGCATTTT. Amino acid sequence: CASSPDRGGQPQHF.

The rearrangement joins TRBV7-2 to TRBJ2-2; D call uncertain. Trimming cost V 3 bases and J 0 bases, with 5 bases left between them. Germline CDR1 and CDR2: SGHTA and FQGNSA. The CDR3 length is 14 residues. The CDR3 DNA follows: TGTGCCAGCAGCTTTACGGCGAACACCGGGGAGCTGTTTTTT. Protein sequence: CASSFTANTGELFF.

This clonotype was seen ten or more times. Here the CDR3 DNA reads TGTGCCAGCAGCTCTCCGGACGGGACAGGGAACTCTGGGGCCAACGTCCTGACTTTC. Residues: CASSSPDGTGNSGANVLTF. The rearrangement joins TRBV11-2 to TRBJ2-6, with 9 bases identical to TRBD1. J lost 0 bases, V lost 4 bases, and 10 bases had no gene match. Germline-derived CDR1 and CDR2 are SGHAT and FQNNGV. The CDR3 is 19 residues long.

The chain carries TRBV28 and TRBJ2-3; D not certain. Germline V gene lookup returns CDR1 MDHEN and CDR2 SYDVKM. The CDR3 contains 15 residues. The V end was cut by 2 bases, the J end by 2 bases, with 11 bases between. The CDR3 sequence is CASSLDEASTDTQYF. DNA of the CDR3: TGTGCCAGCAGTTTAGACGAGGCCTCCACAGATACGCAGTATTTT.

The chain is built from TRBV18 and TRBJ1-1, with 9 bases matching TRBD1. This CDR3 spans 14 amino acids. Germline V gene lookup returns CDR1 KGHSH and CDR2 LQKENI. The V gene end was trimmed by 2 bases and the J gene end by 5 bases; junction bases not matched to a gene: 3. The CDR3 is CASSPETGGTEAFF. The CDR3 nucleotides read TGTGCCAGCTCACCAGAGACAGGGGGGACTGAAGCTTTCTTT. The whole variable domain, filled in from reference TRBV18 and TRBJ1-1, reads NAGVMQNPRHLVRRRGQEARLRCSPMKGHSHVYWYRQLPEEGLKFMVYLQKENIIDESGMPKERFSAEFPKEGPSILRIQQVVRGDSAAYFCASSPETGGTEAFFGQGTRLTVV.

The chain recombines TRBV13 with TRBJ2-3; no definite D call. The germline CDR1 and CDR2 sequences are PRHDT and FYEKMQ (reference sequence). The V end lost 7 bases, the J end lost 0 bases, and 17 bases lay between the germline ends. The length of the CDR3 is 16 residues. The CDR3 region has the DNA TGTGCCAGCACCTCAAGACACACAATGAGCACAGATACGCAGTATTTT. This sequence encodes CASTSRHTMSTDTQYF. Looking up the rest from reference TRBV13 and TRBJ2-3 gives the full variable domain: AAGVIQSPRHLIKEKRETATLKCYPIPRHDTVYWYQQGPGQDPQFLISFYEKMQSDKGSIPDRFSAQQFSDYHSELNMSSLELGDSALYFCASTSRHTMSTDTQYFGPGTRLTVL.

The CDR3 nucleotides read TGTGCCAGCAGAGGGGATCGGGAGACCCAGTACTTC. Translation gives CASRGDRETQYF. The chain recombines TRBV2 with TRBJ2-5; tentatively, D is TRBD1 (5 bases). The CDR3 covers 12 residues. CDR1 SNHLY and CDR2 FYNNEI come from the germline V gene. Trimming stripped 6 bases from V and 5 bases from J, with 10 bases between.

The chain links TRBV7-9 to TRBJ2-1; tentative D call: TRBD2 (5 bases). Germline CDR1 reads SEHNR; CDR2 reads FQNEAQ (reference sequence). The CDR3 is 11 residues long. The V and J ends lost 4 bases and 9 bases respectively, with 7 bases between them. The CDR3, as DNA: TGTGCCAGCAGCTCTAGCCTTGAGCAGTTCTTC. Protein: CASSSSLEQFF. The variable domain in full, with the rest retrieved from reference TRBV7-9 and TRBJ2-1, is DTGVSQNPRHKITKRGQNVTFRCDPISEHNRLYWYRQTLGQGPEFLTYFQNEAQLEKSRLLSDRFSAERPKGSFSTLEIQRTEQGDSAMYLCASSSSLEQFFGPGTRLTVL.

This clonotype was observed at least ten times. The V gene is TRBV15, the J gene TRBJ2-1; TRBD1 agrees at 9 bases. Germline V gives CDR1 LNHNV, CDR2 YYDKDF (reference sequence). Trimming removed 5 bases from V and 9 bases from J; junction bases left unmatched: 11. CDR3 length equals 15 residues. CDR3 sequence (DNA): TGTGCCACCAGCCGGGGACAGGGTCAGAGGACTGAGCAGTTCTTC. It specifies CATSRGQGQRTEQFF.

The gene calls are TRBV20-1 and TRBJ2-1, with D perhaps matching TRBD2 (5 bases). The CDR3 contains 11 residues. Trimming removed 5 bases from V and 9 bases from J, with 11 bases in between. Germline CDR1 reads DFQATT; CDR2 reads SNEGSKA (reference sequence). This CDR3 is CSAEGGGEQFF. The CDR3 DNA is TGCAGTGCTGAAGGAGGAGGTGAGCAGTTCTTC.

This clonotype was counted ten times or more. The chain uses TRBV7-6 and TRBJ1-5, with D hard to call. From germline, CDR1 is SGHVS and CDR2 FNYEAQ. The germline V and J ends were trimmed by 1 base and 5 bases, with 9 bases remaining between them. The CDR3 runs 14 residues. The CDR3 bases are TGTGCCAGCAGCTTAGGGCGACCCGATCAGCCCCAGCATTTT. Its protein product is CASSLGRPDQPQHF.

The chain uses TRBV5-1 and TRBJ1-1; D is ambiguous. Trimming shortened V by 3 bases and J by 4 bases, and 19 bases separated the two germline ends. This CDR3 spans 16 amino acids. CDR1 and CDR2 from the germline V gene are SGHRS and YFSETQ. In nucleotides, the CDR3 is TGCGCCAGCAGCTATGATAGTGGTTCGGCGGTCACTGAAGCTTTCTTT. Translating it yields CASSYDSGSAVTEAFF.

The chain is built from TRBV28 and TRBJ2-7; weak D call: TRBD1 (6 bases). The CDR3 has 14 amino acids. The ends were cut back, 5 bases at V and 7 bases at J, with 18 bases in the middle. The germline gives CDR1 MDHEN, CDR2 SYDVKM. Here the CDR3 reads CASSQPGQRFEQYF. CDR3 nucleotides: TGTGCCAGCAGTCAACCAGGACAGCGGTTTGAGCAGTACTTC.

The chain employs TRBV12-3 or TRBV12-4 and TRBJ2-7; a possible D gene is TRBD2 (6 bases). V lost 4 bases to trimming and J lost 5 bases, with 18 bases between them. The CDR3 extends over 15 amino acids. The chain's CDR3 is CASSSASERWDEQYF. In nucleotides, the CDR3 is TGTGCCAGCAGTTCGGCTAGCGAACGGTGGGACGAGCAGTACTTC.

V usage is TRBV5-1 and J usage is TRBJ1-4; D gene uncertain. The V end was cut by 0 bases, the J end by 12 bases, with 12 bases between. Germline values: CDR1 SGHRS, CDR2 YFSETQ. The CDR3 consists of 13 residues. The CDR3 nucleotides are TGCGCCAGCAGCTTGGCAACGGACGGGGAACTGTTTTTT. It yields the protein CASSLATDGELFF.

In its sample, this clonotype was seen a few times. J is TRBJ2-7 and V is TRBV27, with 9 bases that match TRBD2. V was pared by 3 bases and J by 7 bases, with 10 bases of the junction left unmatched. CDR1 and CDR2 from the germline V gene are MNHEY and SMNVEV (reference sequence). This CDR3 spans 15 amino acids. CDR3 protein: CASSLMAGGPREQYF. In DNA, the CDR3 is TGTGCCAGCAGTTTGATGGCGGGAGGGCCTAGAGAGCAGTACTTC.

This clonotype was picked up many times. The chain joins TRBV4-3 to TRBJ1-4; D is uncertain. V was trimmed by 0 bases and J by 8 bases, leaving 19 bases between them. The CDR3 is 17 residues long. Germline V gene sequence: CDR1 LGHNA, CDR2 YSLEER. This CDR3 is CASSQETFGQKGEKLFF. DNA for the CDR3: TGCGCCAGCAGCCAAGAAACTTTCGGGCAAAAAGGGGAAAAACTGTTTTTT.

The chain is built from TRBV20-1 and TRBJ2-5; D possibly corresponds to TRBD2 (5 bases). The CDR3 has 14 residues. The V gene's germline CDR1 is DFQATT and CDR2 SNEGSKA (reference sequence). With 1 base removed from V and 2 bases from J, the gap between germline ends came to 11 bases. For the CDR3, the DNA is TGCAGTGCTAGAGTGTCGCGCGGGCAAGAGACCCAGTACTTC. Protein: CSARVSRGQETQYF.

This chain joins TRBV28 and TRBJ1-2; perhaps TRBD1 as D (6 bases). V shed 5 bases and J shed 5 bases, with 21 bases lying between them. The CDR3 totals 16 residues. Germline CDR1 and CDR2: MDHEN and SYDVKM. The CDR3 loop is CASSDWTDPTLYGYTF. The CDR3, as DNA: TGTGCCAGCAGTGACTGGACAGACCCAACGCTTTATGGCTACACCTTC.

J is TRBJ2-1 and V is TRBV7-9; 9 bases are shared with TRBD2. The CDR3 spans 16 residues. Germline V gives CDR1 SEHNR, CDR2 FQNEAQ (reference sequence). After removal of 4 bases from V and 6 bases from J, the junction contained 10 bases not matched to a gene. The CDR3 sequence is CASSSGWTSASNEQFF. The CDR3 coding sequence is TGTGCCAGCAGCTCCGGTTGGACTAGCGCATCCAATGAGCAGTTCTTC.